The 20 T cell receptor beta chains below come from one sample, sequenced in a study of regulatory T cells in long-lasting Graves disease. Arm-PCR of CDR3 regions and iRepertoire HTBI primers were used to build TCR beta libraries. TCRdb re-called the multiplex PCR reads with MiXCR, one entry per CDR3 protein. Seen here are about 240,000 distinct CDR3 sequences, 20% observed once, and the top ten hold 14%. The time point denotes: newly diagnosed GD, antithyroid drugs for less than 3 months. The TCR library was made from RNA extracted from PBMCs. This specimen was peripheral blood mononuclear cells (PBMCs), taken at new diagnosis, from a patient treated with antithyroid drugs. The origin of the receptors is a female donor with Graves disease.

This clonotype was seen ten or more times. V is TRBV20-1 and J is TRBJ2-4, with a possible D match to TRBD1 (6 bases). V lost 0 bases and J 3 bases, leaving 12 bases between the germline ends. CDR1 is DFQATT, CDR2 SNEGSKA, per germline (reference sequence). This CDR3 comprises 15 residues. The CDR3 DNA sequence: TGCAGTGCTAGAGATTTGGGGACAAACAAAAACATTCAGTACTTC. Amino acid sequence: CSARDLGTNKNIQYF.

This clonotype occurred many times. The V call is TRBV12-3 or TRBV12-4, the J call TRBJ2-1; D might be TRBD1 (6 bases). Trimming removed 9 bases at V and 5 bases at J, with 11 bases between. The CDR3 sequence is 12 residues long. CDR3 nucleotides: TGTGCCAGTCACAGGGCAAACAATGAGCAGTTCTTC. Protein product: CASHRANNEQFF.

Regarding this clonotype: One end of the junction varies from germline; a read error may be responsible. The CDR3 DNA follows: TGTGCCAGCAGTTTGAGACTAGCGGGGGGGCAGACCGGGGAGCTGGTTTTT. This encodes CASSLRLAGGQTGELVF. This rearrangement joins TRBV28 to TRBJ2-2; 14 bases match TRBD2. CDR3 length: 17 amino acids. The germline V gene encodes CDR1 MDHEN and CDR2 SYDVKM.

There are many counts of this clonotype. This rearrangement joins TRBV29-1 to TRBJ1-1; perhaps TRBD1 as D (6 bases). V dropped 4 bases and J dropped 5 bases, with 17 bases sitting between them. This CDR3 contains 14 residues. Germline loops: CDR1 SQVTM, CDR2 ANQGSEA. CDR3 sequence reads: CSVVPGTQGTEAFF. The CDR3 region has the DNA TGCAGCGTTGTCCCAGGGACCCAGGGGACTGAAGCTTTCTTT.

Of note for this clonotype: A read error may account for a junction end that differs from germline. For the CDR3, the DNA is TGTGCCAGGAGCTTGGGGGGCACAGATACGCAGTATTTT. Its translation is CARSLGGTDTQYF. This rearrangement joins TRBV7-4 to TRBJ2-3, with D tentatively TRBD1 or TRBD2 (5 bases each). The CDR3 is 13 residues long. Germline V gives CDR1 SGHVT, CDR2 SQSDAQ. Variable domain in full (rest from reference TRBV7-4 and TRBJ2-3): GAGVSQSPRYKVAKRGRDVALRCDSISGHVTLYWYRQTLGQGSEVLTYSQSDAQRDKSGRPSGRFSAERPERSVSTLKIQRTEQGDSAVYLCARSLGGTDTQYFGPGTRLTVL.

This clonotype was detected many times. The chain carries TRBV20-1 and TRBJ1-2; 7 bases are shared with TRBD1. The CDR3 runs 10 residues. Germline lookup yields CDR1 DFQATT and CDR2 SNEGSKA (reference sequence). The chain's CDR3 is CSGTDYGYTF. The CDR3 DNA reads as TGCAGCGGGACAGACTATGGCTACACCTTC.

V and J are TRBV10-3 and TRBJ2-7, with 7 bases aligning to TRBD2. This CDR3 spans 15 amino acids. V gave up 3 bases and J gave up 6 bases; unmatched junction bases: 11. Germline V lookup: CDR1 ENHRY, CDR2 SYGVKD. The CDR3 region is CAISEVKGREGEQYF. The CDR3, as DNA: TGTGCCATCAGTGAAGTCAAGGGCAGGGAGGGCGAGCAGTACTTC.

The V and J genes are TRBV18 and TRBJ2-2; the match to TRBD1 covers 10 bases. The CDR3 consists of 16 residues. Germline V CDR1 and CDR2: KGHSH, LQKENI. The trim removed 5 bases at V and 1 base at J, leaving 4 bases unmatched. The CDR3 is CASSSRTGGNTGELFF. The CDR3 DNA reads TGTGCCAGCTCATCCCGGACAGGGGGGAACACCGGGGAGCTGTTTTTT.

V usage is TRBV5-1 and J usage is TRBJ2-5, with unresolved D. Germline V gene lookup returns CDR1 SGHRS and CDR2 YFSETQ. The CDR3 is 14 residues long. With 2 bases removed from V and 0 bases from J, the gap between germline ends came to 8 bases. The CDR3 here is CASSFGGNQETQYF. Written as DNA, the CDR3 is TGCGCCAGCAGCTTTGGTGGGAACCAAGAGACCCAGTACTTC.

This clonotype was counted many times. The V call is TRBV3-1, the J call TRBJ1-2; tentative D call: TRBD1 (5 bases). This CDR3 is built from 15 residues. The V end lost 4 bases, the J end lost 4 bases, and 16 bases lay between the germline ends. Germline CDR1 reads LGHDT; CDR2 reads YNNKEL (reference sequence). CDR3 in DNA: TGTGCCAGCAGCCTCGAGGGAGGGGACCTCTATGGCTACACCTTC. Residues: CASSLEGGDLYGYTF.

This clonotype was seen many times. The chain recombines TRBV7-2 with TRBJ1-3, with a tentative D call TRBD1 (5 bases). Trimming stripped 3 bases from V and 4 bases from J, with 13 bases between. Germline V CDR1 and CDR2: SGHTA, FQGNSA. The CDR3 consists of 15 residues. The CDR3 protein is CASSFGTGKGNTIYF. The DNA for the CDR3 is TGTGCCAGCAGCTTCGGGACGGGGAAAGGAAACACCATATATTTT.

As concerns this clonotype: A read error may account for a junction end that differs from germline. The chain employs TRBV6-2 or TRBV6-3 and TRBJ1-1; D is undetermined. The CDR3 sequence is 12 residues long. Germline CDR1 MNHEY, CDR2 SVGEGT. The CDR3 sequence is CASSLGNTKAFF. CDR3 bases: TGTGCCAGCAGTCTCGGGAACACTAAAGCTTTCTTT.

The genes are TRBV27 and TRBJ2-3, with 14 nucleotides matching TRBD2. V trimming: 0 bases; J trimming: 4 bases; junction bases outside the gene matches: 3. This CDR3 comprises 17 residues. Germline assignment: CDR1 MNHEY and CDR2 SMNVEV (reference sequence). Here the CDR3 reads CASSLSRLAGGADTQYF. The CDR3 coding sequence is TGTGCCAGCAGTTTATCTAGACTAGCGGGAGGGGCAGATACGCAGTATTTT.

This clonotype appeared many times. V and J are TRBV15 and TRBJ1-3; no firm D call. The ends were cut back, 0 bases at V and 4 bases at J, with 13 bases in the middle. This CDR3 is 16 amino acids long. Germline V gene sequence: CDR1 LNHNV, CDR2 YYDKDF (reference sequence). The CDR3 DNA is TGTGCCACCAGCAGAGATCGCAGGCTCGGCGGAAACACCATATATTTT. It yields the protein CATSRDRRLGGNTIYF.

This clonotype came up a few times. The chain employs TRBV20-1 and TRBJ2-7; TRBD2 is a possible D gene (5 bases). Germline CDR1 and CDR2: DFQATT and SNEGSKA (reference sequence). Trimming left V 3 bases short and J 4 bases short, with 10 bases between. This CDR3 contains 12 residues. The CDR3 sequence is CSASGEVYEQYF. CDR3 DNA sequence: TGCAGTGCTAGCGGGGAAGTATACGAGCAGTACTTC.

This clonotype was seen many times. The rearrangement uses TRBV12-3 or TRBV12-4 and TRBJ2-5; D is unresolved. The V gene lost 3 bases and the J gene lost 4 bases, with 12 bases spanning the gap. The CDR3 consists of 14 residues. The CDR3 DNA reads TGTGCCAGCAGTTTGTCGGGTACTGGAGAGACCCAGTACTTC. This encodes CASSLSGTGETQYF.

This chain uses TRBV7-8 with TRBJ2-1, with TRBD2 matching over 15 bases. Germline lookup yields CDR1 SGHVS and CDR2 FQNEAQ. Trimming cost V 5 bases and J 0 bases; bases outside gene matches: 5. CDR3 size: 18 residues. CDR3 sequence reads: CASSPRTSGGGSYNEQFF. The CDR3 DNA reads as TGTGCCAGCAGCCCCCGGACTAGCGGGGGGGGCTCCTACAATGAGCAGTTCTTC.

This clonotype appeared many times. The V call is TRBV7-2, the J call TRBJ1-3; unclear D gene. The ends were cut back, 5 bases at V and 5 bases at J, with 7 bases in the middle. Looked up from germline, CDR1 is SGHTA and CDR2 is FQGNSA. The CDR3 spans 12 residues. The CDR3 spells CASSRGRNTIYF. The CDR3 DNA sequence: TGTGCCAGCAGCCGCGGGAGAAACACCATATATTTT.

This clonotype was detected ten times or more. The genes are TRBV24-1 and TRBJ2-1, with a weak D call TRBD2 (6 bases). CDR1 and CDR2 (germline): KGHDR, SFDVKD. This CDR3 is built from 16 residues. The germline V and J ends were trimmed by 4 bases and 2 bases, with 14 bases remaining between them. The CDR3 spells CATSDQTSRPYNEQFF. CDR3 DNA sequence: TGTGCCACCAGTGACCAAACTAGCAGACCCTACAATGAGCAGTTCTTC.

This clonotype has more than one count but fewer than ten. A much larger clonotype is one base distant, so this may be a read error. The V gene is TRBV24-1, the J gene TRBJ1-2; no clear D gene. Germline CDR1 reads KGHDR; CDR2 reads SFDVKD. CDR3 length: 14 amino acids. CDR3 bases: TGTGCCGCCAGTGATTTGAGAGTAAACTATGGCTACACCTTC. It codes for CAASDLRVNYGYTF.